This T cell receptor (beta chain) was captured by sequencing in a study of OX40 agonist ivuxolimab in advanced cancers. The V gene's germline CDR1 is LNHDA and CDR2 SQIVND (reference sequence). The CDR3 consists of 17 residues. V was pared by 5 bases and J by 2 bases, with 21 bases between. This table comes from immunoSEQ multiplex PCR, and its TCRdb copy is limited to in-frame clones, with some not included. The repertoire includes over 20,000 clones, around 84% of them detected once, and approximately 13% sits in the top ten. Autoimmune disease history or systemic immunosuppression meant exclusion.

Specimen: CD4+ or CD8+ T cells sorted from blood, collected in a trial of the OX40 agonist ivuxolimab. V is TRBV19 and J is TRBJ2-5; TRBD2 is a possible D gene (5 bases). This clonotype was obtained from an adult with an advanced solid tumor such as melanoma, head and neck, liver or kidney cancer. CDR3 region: CASSPSLVGAVQETQYF. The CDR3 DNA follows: TGTGCCAGTAGTCCTTCATTGGTGGGAGCGGTTCAAGAGACCCAGTACTTC.